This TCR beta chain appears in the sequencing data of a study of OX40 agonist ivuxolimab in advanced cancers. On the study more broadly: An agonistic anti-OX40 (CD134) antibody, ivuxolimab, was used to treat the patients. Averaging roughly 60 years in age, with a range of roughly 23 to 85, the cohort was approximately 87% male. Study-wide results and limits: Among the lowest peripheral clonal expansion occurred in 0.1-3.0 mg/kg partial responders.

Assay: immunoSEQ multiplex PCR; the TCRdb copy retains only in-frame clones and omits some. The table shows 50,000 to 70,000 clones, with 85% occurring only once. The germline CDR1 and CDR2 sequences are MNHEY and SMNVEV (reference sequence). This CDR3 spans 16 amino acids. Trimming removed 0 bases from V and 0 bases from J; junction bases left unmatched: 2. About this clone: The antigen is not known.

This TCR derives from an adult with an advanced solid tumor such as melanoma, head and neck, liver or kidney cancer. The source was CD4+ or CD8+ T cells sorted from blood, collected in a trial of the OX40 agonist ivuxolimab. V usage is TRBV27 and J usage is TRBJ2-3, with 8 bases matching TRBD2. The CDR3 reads CASSLSLAASTDTQYF. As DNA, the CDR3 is TGTGCCAGCAGTTTATCACTAGCGGCTAGCACAGATACGCAGTATTTT.